This TCR beta chain was captured in a study of CD8+CD57+ T cells in acquired aplastic anemia. Study-level background: Sorted CD4+ and CD8+ cells yielded DNA averaging about 2.9 ug.

J was trimmed by 1 base and V by 6 bases; bases with no gene match: 4. The CDR3 sequence is 14 residues long. Germline V gives CDR1 WSHSY, CDR2 SAAADI. Whole-study findings and limits: The same twenty-nine CD8+ CDR3 sequences occurred in patients and in controls.

Profiling that covered TCR beta VDJ and CDR3 relied on genomic DNA as its template. TCRdb analysed the reads with MiXCR anew, one entry per CDR3 protein. The top ten hold approximately 2.8% of the sample, which has about 160,000 distinct CDR3 sequences, 40% to 50% seen once. This clonotype was detected many times. Its antigen remains unidentified. For sequencing, patients were chosen who had shown expansion of CD8+CD57+ cells by flow cytometry. The patients, all of them, had severe acquired aplastic anemia. Among the patients, none had received any therapy at the time of blood sampling. The sample was sorted CD4+, CD8+, or CD8+CD57+ T cells (not recorded which) from PBMCs. The V gene is TRBV10-2, the J gene TRBJ1-1; 8 nucleotides align to TRBD1. The receptor was isolated from a human donor with aplastic anemia. In nucleotides, the CDR3 is TGCGCCAGCAGGGGGACAGGTGGGAACACTGAAGCTTTCTTT. This sequence encodes CASRGTGGNTEAFF.